This entry lists 30 T cell receptor beta chains sequenced from one sample in a study of cytomegalovirus exposure and HLA in healthy donors. Use of 60 Vbeta and 13 Jbeta primers characterized the PCR. Generated by immunoSEQ multiplex PCR, the TCRdb table keeps only in-frame clones and is missing some. The repertoire holds approximately 190,000 clones, with around 80% as singletons. The sample was PBMCs. The receptors originated from a young woman in good health and CMV-seronegative.

The chain is built from TRBV6-5 and TRBJ1-5; TRBD1 matches at 10 bases. This CDR3 has 15 residues. With 2 bases clipped from V and 6 bases from J, the junction kept 4 bases outside the gene matches. Germline V gene lookup returns CDR1 MNHEY and CDR2 SVGAGI. This chain's CDR3 is CASSYPTGGGQPQHF. The CDR3 DNA reads as TGTGCCAGCAGTTACCCGACAGGGGGCGGTCAGCCCCAGCATTTT.

The V gene is TRBV11-2, the J gene TRBJ2-1, with 14 bases aligning to TRBD2. CDR1 is SGHAT, CDR2 FQNNGV, per germline. Trimming cost V 4 bases and J 8 bases; bases outside gene matches: 4. This CDR3 is built from 15 residues. As DNA, the CDR3 is TGTGCCAGCAGCTCAGGGGGACTAGCGGGAGATGAGCAGTTCTTC. This sequence encodes CASSSGGLAGDEQFF.

The J gene is TRBJ1-2, the V gene TRBV25-1; the match to TRBD1 covers 7 bases. CDR1 and CDR2 from the germline V gene are MGHDK and SYGVNS. The CDR3 length is 13 residues. V lost 6 bases to trimming and J lost 8 bases; unmatched junction nucleotides: 9. CDR3 region: CASRGTAGGGYTF. CDR3 bases: TGTGCCAGCAGGGGGACAGCCGGGGGAGGCTACACCTTC.

The chain couples TRBV6-5 to TRBJ2-1, with 13 bases matching TRBD2. Per the germline V gene, CDR1 is MNHEY and CDR2 is SVGAGI. The junction had 1 base not matched to a gene; V was cut back by 3 bases and J by 5 bases. This CDR3 is built from 15 residues. The chain's CDR3 is CASSYGLAGDNEQFF. CDR3 coding DNA: TGTGCCAGCAGTTATGGACTAGCGGGAGACAATGAGCAGTTCTTC.

In this sample, this clone turned up once. This chain connects TRBV10-1 to TRBJ2-3; 8 bases are shared with TRBD1. The CDR3 covers 14 residues. The trim removed 5 bases at V and 0 bases at J, leaving 1 base unmatched. From germline, CDR1 is WNHNN and CDR2 SYGVQD (reference sequence). As DNA, the CDR3 is TGCGCCAGCAGTAGACAGGGGAGCACAGATACGCAGTATTTT. This translates into CASSRQGSTDTQYF.

J is TRBJ1-2 and V is TRBV19; tentatively, D is TRBD1 (5 bases). Germline V gene sequence: CDR1 LNHDA, CDR2 SQIVND (reference sequence). Trimming left V 6 bases short and J 8 bases short, with 19 bases between. The CDR3 covers 14 residues. This CDR3 reads CASSRGGGSGGYTF. The CDR3 DNA reads as TGTGCCAGTAGCCGTGGGGGGGGATCCGGCGGCTACACCTTC. Drawing the rest from reference TRBV19 and TRBJ1-2, the complete variable domain is DGGITQSPKYLFRKEGQNVTLSCEQNLNHDAMYWYRQDPGQGLRLIYYSQIVNDFQKGDIAEGYSVSREKKESFPLTVTSAQKNPTAFYLCASSRGGGSGGYTFGSGTRLTVV.

A remark on this clone: Other DNA variants within this sample encode the same CDR3. The V and J genes are TRBV28 and TRBJ2-6, with 7 bases matching TRBD1. V shed 5 bases and J 0 bases; nucleotides not matched to a gene: 1. The CDR3 runs 15 residues. The germline V gene has CDR1 MDHEN and CDR2 SYDVKM. CDR3 region: CASSPGGSGANVLTF. For the CDR3, the DNA is TGTGCCAGCAGTCCAGGGGGCTCTGGGGCCAACGTCCTGACTTTC.

This chain uses TRBV19 with TRBJ1-4; 10 bases align to TRBD1. This CDR3 region has 15 residues. The germline V gene has CDR1 LNHDA and CDR2 SQIVND (reference sequence). J was trimmed by 7 bases and V by 7 bases; bases with no gene match: 9. This CDR3 is CASTDFRTGGEKLFF. The CDR3 nucleotides read TGTGCCAGTACCGACTTTAGGACAGGGGGTGAAAAACTGTTTTTT.

The genes are TRBV4-2 and TRBJ2-7, with 7 bases matching TRBD2. The CDR3 is 15 residues long. V gave up 2 bases and J gave up 3 bases; unmatched junction bases: 7. Germline V gene lookup returns CDR1 LGHNA and CDR2 YNFKEQ. The CDR3 region is CASSQFLTGGYEQYF. Here the CDR3 DNA reads TGTGCCAGCAGCCAATTTCTAACGGGGGGCTACGAGCAGTACTTC.

The chain couples TRBV7-9 to TRBJ2-2; 8 bases are shared with TRBD2. From germline, CDR1 is SEHNR and CDR2 FQNEAQ (reference sequence). The V gene end was trimmed by 1 base and the J gene end by 5 bases; junction bases not matched to a gene: 6. This CDR3 is built from 16 residues. This CDR3 is CASSLGTSPRTGELFF. CDR3 coding DNA: TGTGCCAGCAGCTTAGGGACTAGCCCGAGAACCGGGGAGCTGTTTTTT.

This chain joins TRBV19 and TRBJ2-3, with D tentatively TRBD2 (5 bases). Trimming cost V 7 bases and J 2 bases, with 10 bases left between them. The CDR3 is 13 amino acids. The V gene's germline CDR1 is LNHDA and CDR2 SQIVND (reference sequence). CDR3 sequence (DNA): TGTGCCAGTAAGAGCGGAATCACAGATACGCAGTATTTT. This sequence encodes CASKSGITDTQYF.

Only a few counts were recorded for this clone. The chain uses TRBV4-1 and TRBJ1-4; TRBD1 matches 9 bases. The CDR3 is 15 residues long. Trimming at V came to 4 bases and at J to 2 bases, leaving 2 bases not matched to a gene. Germline-derived CDR1 and CDR2 are MGHRA and YSYEKL. The CDR3 sequence: CASSRGTGTNEKLFF. In DNA, the CDR3 is TGCGCCAGCAGCCGCGGGACAGGGACTAATGAAAAACTGTTTTTT.

This chain joins TRBV7-7 and TRBJ2-3; the match to TRBD2 covers 9 bases. The CDR3 has 14 amino acids. Germline CDR1 and CDR2: SSHAT and FNYEAQ (reference sequence). V lost 5 bases, J lost 4 bases, and 4 bases stayed unmatched. Here the CDR3 DNA reads TGTGCCAGCAGCCTCGGACTAGCGCCAGATACGCAGTATTTT. This gives the protein CASSLGLAPDTQYF.

The chain joins TRBV11-2 to TRBJ2-3; 10 bases match TRBD2. CDR1 and CDR2 (germline): SGHAT, FQNNGV. Trimming cost V 0 bases and J 8 bases; bases outside gene matches: 8. CDR3 size: 16 residues. CDR3 sequence (DNA): TGTGCCAGCAGCTTAGAAGGCCTAGCGGGAGTTGGTACGCAGTATTTT. The encoded protein is CASSLEGLAGVGTQYF.

The chain has TRBV6-6 and TRBJ2-7; 9 bases align to TRBD1. CDR3 length equals 15 residues. Germline CDR1 reads MNHNY; CDR2 reads SVGAGI (reference sequence). Trimming cost V 5 bases and J 2 bases; bases outside gene matches: 7. Here the CDR3 DNA reads TGTGCCAGCAGTGGTCCCGGGACAGGGACCTACGAGCAGTACGTC. Its protein is CASSGPGTGTYEQYV.

The chain uses TRBV28 and TRBJ1-3; 9 bases are a match to TRBD1. CDR3 length equals 17 residues. Germline V lookup: CDR1 MDHEN, CDR2 SYDVKM. With V trimmed by 4 bases and J by 0 bases, 7 bases remained unmatched. CDR3 protein: CASSSAGTGSSGNTIYF. The CDR3 nucleotides read TGTGCCAGCAGTTCAGCAGGGACAGGGAGCTCTGGAAACACCATATATTTT.

The chain uses TRBV6-1 and TRBJ1-2, with a possible D match to TRBD1 (5 bases). This CDR3 region has 15 residues. CDR1 and CDR2 (germline): MNHNS, SASEGT. Trimming left V 5 bases short and J 8 bases short, with 21 bases between. The CDR3 protein is CASSSALSGSGGYTF. The CDR3 nucleotides are TGTGCCAGCAGTTCCGCTTTATCAGGGTCAGGAGGCTACACCTTC.

The chain links TRBV5-1 to TRBJ1-2; TRBD1 might be the D (6 bases). In germline, CDR1 is SGHRS, CDR2 YFSETQ. This CDR3 is built from 14 residues. Trimming took off 1 base at V and 4 bases at J, with 11 bases between the two ends. CDR3 sequence (DNA): TGCGCCAGCAGCTTGATCCAGGGGAGCTATGGCTACACCTTC. It is translated as CASSLIQGSYGYTF.

The chain has TRBV28 and TRBJ2-7, with D perhaps TRBD1 (5 bases). The CDR3 covers 14 residues. CDR1 MDHEN and CDR2 SYDVKM come from the germline V gene. The V gene lost 3 bases and the J gene lost 3 bases, with 12 bases spanning the gap. The CDR3 DNA reads TGTGCCAGCAGTTTGTCAGGGTTCGGCTACGAGCAGTACTTC. Translation gives CASSLSGFGYEQYF.

The rearrangement links TRBV29-1 to TRBJ2-1, with 12 bases fitting TRBD2. Germline V gives CDR1 SQVTM, CDR2 ANQGSEA. The CDR3 consists of 13 residues. The junction had 8 bases not matched to a gene; V was cut back by 6 bases and J by 11 bases. The CDR3 region is CSVGSSGRAKQFF. DNA for the CDR3: TGCAGCGTGGGGTCTAGCGGGAGGGCTAAGCAGTTCTTC.

The chain employs TRBV4-3 and TRBJ2-4; TRBD2 might be the D (6 bases). The germline V and J ends were trimmed by 3 bases and 8 bases, with 17 bases remaining between them. The CDR3 is 15 residues long. Germline V lookup: CDR1 LGHNA, CDR2 YSLEER. The CDR3: CASSQEELRGDIQYF. The CDR3 DNA sequence: TGCGCCAGCAGCCAGGAGGAACTGCGGGGAGACATTCAGTACTTC.

The chain couples TRBV29-1 to TRBJ1-2; the match to TRBD1 covers 9 bases. CDR3 size: 13 residues. Germline assignment: CDR1 SQVTM and CDR2 ANQGSEA. The J segment lost 4 bases and the V segment lost 6 bases, leaving 6 bases of the junction unmatched. This CDR3 is CSVTGGAGYGYTF. The CDR3 DNA is TGCAGCGTCACAGGGGGCGCGGGCTATGGCTACACCTTC.

The chain joins TRBV10-2 to TRBJ2-3; no clear D. This CDR3 has 12 residues. Trimming took off 7 bases at V and 1 base at J, with 6 bases between the two ends. The V gene's germline CDR1 is WSHSY and CDR2 SAAADI. CDR3 residues: CASMAGTDTQYF. CDR3 bases: TGCGCCAGCATGGCAGGCACAGATACGCAGTATTTT.

This clone appeared a single time. The rearrangement uses TRBV6-1 and TRBJ1-2, with 7 nucleotides matching TRBD1. The CDR3 is made up of 16 amino acids. The ends lost 1 base at V and 5 bases at J; junction bases unmatched: 10. The germline gives CDR1 MNHNS, CDR2 SASEGT. This chain's CDR3 is CASSEGQGEGRYGYTF. CDR3 DNA sequence: TGTGCCAGCAGTGAAGGACAGGGAGAGGGGCGTTATGGCTACACCTTC.

The chain links TRBV11-2 to TRBJ2-3; 8 bases are a match to TRBD1. Trimming removed 5 bases from V and 2 bases from J; junction bases left unmatched: 9. The CDR3 is 16 residues long. Germline V gene sequence: CDR1 SGHAT, CDR2 FQNNGV. The CDR3 nucleotides are TGTGCCAGCAGCCCCTCCCAGACAGGGGACACAGATACGCAGTATTTT. Translated, it gives CASSPSQTGDTDTQYF.

The V and J genes are TRBV19 and TRBJ1-2; D is perhaps TRBD1 (5 bases). V was pared by 5 bases and J by 4 bases, with 11 bases between. Germline V gene lookup returns CDR1 LNHDA and CDR2 SQIVND (reference sequence). The CDR3 has 13 residues. The CDR3 loop reads CASSLQGGYGYTF. In DNA form, the CDR3 reads TGTGCCAGTAGTTTGCAGGGCGGCTATGGCTACACCTTC. Together with reference TRBV19 and TRBJ1-2, the CDR3 gives the full variable domain: DGGITQSPKYLFRKEGQNVTLSCEQNLNHDAMYWYRQDPGQGLRLIYYSQIVNDFQKGDIAEGYSVSREKKESFPLTVTSAQKNPTAFYLCASSLQGGYGYTFGSGTRLTVV.

The chain carries TRBV28 and TRBJ1-1; D possibly corresponds to TRBD1 (5 bases). From germline, CDR1 is MDHEN and CDR2 SYDVKM. V lost 1 base to trimming and J lost 3 bases, with 6 bases between them. The CDR3 spans 13 residues. The CDR3 spells CASSLSGHTEAFF. CDR3 in DNA: TGTGCCAGCAGTTTATCAGGGCACACTGAAGCTTTCTTT.

The chain carries TRBV7-9 and TRBJ2-2; TRBD1 agrees at 8 bases. Germline trimming cut 4 bases from V and 1 base from J; bases unmatched to any gene: 8. Germline CDR1 SEHNR, CDR2 FQNEAQ (reference sequence). CDR3 length: 17 residues. The CDR3 reads CASSYYSGQENTGELFF. CDR3 DNA: TGTGCCAGCAGCTATTACTCGGGACAGGAGAACACCGGGGAGCTGTTTTTT.

The chain has TRBV5-4 and TRBJ2-7, with 9 bases identical to TRBD2. The germline V gene encodes CDR1 SGHNT and CDR2 YYREEE (reference sequence). V shed 0 bases, J shed 4 bases, and the junction held 8 bases outside the gene matches. The CDR3 length is 16 residues. CDR3 DNA sequence: TGTGCCAGCAGCTTGGGGCTGGGACTAGCTGGATACGAGCAGTACTTC. It yields the protein CASSLGLGLAGYEQYF. The full variable domain, rest sourced from reference TRBV5-4 and TRBJ2-7, is ETGVTQSPTHLIKTRGQQVTLRCSSQSGHNTVSWYQQALGQGPQFIFQYYREEENGRGNFPPRFSGLQFPNYSSELNVNALELDDSALYLCASSLGLGLAGYEQYFGPGTRLTVT.

The chain is built from TRBV30 and TRBJ2-2, with D perhaps TRBD2 (5 bases). V was pared by 3 bases and J by 5 bases, with 16 bases between. The V gene's germline CDR1 is GTSNPN and CDR2 SVGIG (reference sequence). CDR3 size: 15 residues. CDR3 sequence (DNA): TGTGCCTGGAGAAGGTTCGATAGAGGGACCGGGGAGCTGTTTTTT. Its translation is CAWRRFDRGTGELFF.